A selection of T cell receptor beta chains follows, all from one sample in a study of OX40 agonist ivuxolimab in advanced cancers. Produced via immunoSEQ multiplex PCR; TCRdb's table is partial and in-frame only. The profile shows approximately 90,000 clones, 70% to 90% of them singletons. This sample comprised CD4+ or CD8+ T cells sorted from blood, obtained in a trial of the OX40 agonist ivuxolimab. These receptors were obtained from an adult with an advanced solid tumor such as melanoma, head and neck, liver or kidney cancer. Each CDR3 is given with its conserved first and last residue. D genes are given only for firm matches. Clone sizes are given selectively: once, few, many, or a class where the clone is expanded.

>-|TRBJ1-2|TRBV18|TRBD1|13
CASSPTGGRGYTF
TGTGCCAGCTCACCTACAGGGGGCCGGGGCTACACCTTC
>-|TRBJ2-3|TRBV5-8|-|19
CASSYHRPSTAESTDTQYF
TGTGCCAGCAGCTACCACCGCCCATCAACAGCGGAGAGCACAGATACGCAGTATTTT
>-|TRBJ1-5|TRBV7-9|-|13
CASSLDSNQPQHF
TGTGCCAGCAGCTTAGATAGCAATCAGCCCCAGCATTTT
>-|TRBJ2-7|TRBV14|-|17
CASSQSMLRLSSYEQYF
TGTGCCAGCAGCCAAAGCATGTTGCGGCTAAGCTCCTACGAGCAGTACTTC
>-|TRBJ2-3|TRBV7-7|TRBD2|12
CASLADTDTQYF
TGTGCTAGCCTAGCGGACACAGATACGCAGTATTTT
>-|TRBJ2-5|TRBV5-6|-|15
CASSLGTTYQETQYF
TGTGCCAGCAGCTTGGGGACAACATACCAAGAGACCCAGTACTTC
>-|TRBJ2-3|TRBV6-1|-|14
CATFRASPTDTQYF
TGTGCCACTTTCCGGGCTAGTCCCACAGATACGCAGTATTTT
>-|TRBJ2-3|TRBV2|TRBD2|15
CASSRTSTSTDTQYF
TGTGCCAGCAGCCGGACTAGCACTAGCACAGATACGCAGTATTTT
>-|TRBJ2-3|TRBV18|TRBD2|16
CASSPGLAGVTDTQYF
TGTGCCAGCTCACCAGGGCTAGCGGGGGTCACAGATACGCAGTATTTT
>-|TRBJ2-5|TRBV5-1|-|14
CASSLGTYQETQYF
TGCGCCAGCAGCTTGGGGACCTACCAAGAGACCCAGTACTTC
>-|TRBJ2-3|TRBV9|-|16
CASSVGSEIVTDTQYF
TGTGCCAGCAGCGTAGGCAGCGAGATTGTCACAGATACGCAGTATTTT
>once|TRBJ1-4|TRBV11-2|TRBD1|14
CASSRGGTNEKLFF
TGTGCCAGTTCCAGGGGGGGAACTAATGAAAAACTGTTTTTT
>-|TRBJ2-1|TRBV11-2|-|14
CASRPNRVVNEQFF
TGTGCCAGCAGGCCCAACAGGGTTGTAAATGAGCAGTTCTTC
>-|TRBJ1-6|TRBV2|-|16
CASSGFSQGANSPLHF
TGTGCCAGCAGTGGGTTCAGCCAGGGCGCAAATTCACCCCTCCACTTT
>-|TRBJ2-7|TRBV1|-|18
CTSSQTLFVGRPYYEQYF
TGCACCAGCAGCCAAACCCTCTTCGTAGGGCGGCCCTACTACGAGCAGTACTTC
>few|TRBJ1-1|TRBV11-3|-|12
CASICEGPEAFF
TGTGCCAGCATATGTGAAGGTCCTGAAGCTTTCTTT
>-|TRBJ2-1|TRBV9|-|12
CASSLVGNEQFF
TGTGCCAGCAGCCTCGTGGGCAATGAGCAGTTCTTC
>once|TRBJ1-3|TRBV11-2|-|16
CASSQGVRGSGNTIYF
TGCGCCAGCAGCCAAGGGGTGAGGGGTAGTGGAAACACCATATATTTT
>-|TRBJ2-3|TRBV6-5|TRBD2|15
CASSPGLAGTDTQYF
TGTGCCAGCAGTCCAGGACTAGCAGGCACAGATACGCAGTATTTT
>once|TRBJ2-1|TRBV11-2|TRBD1|15
CASSLASRGQGEQFF
TGTGCCAGCAGCTTAGCCTCAAGGGGGCAGGGTGAGCAGTTCTTC
>-|TRBJ1-3|TRBV4-2|-|15
CASSQEHRVGNTIYF
TGTGCCAGCAGCCAAGAGCACAGGGTAGGAAACACCATATATTTT
>-|TRBJ1-4|TRBV6-6|TRBD1|14
CASSRQGRMEKLFF
TGTGCCAGCAGCCGACAGGGGAGAATGGAAAAACTGTTTTTT
>-|TRBJ1-3|TRBV7-2|-|15
CASSFRLRGGNTIYF
TGTGCCAGCAGCTTTCGACTCCGGGGGGGAAACACCATATATTTT
>-|TRBJ2-3|TRBV19|-|14
CASSPTHSTDTQYF
TGTGCCAGTAGTCCGACCCATAGCACAGATACGCAGTATTTT
>-|TRBJ1-1|TRBV9|-|14
CASSVGGGVTEAFF
TGTGCCAGCAGCGTAGGAGGGGGGGTCACTGAAGCTTTCTTT
>-|TRBJ2-1|TRBV5-1|-|13
CASSRGDYNEQFF
TGCGCCAGCAGCCGGGGAGACTACAATGAGCAGTTCTTC
>-|TRBJ2-4|TRBV5-1|-|17
CASSLEGSRVAKNIQYF
TGCGCCAGCAGCTTGGAGGGGTCCAGGGTAGCCAAAAACATTCAGTACTTC
>-|TRBJ1-6|TRBV19|-|15
CASSMNREINSPLHF
TGTGCCAGTAGTATGAACAGGGAGATTAATTCACCCCTCCACTTT
>-|TRBJ1-6|TRBV5-1|TRBD1|15
CASSLAGGDNSPLHF
TGCGCCAGCAGCTTGGCAGGGGGCGATAATTCACCCCTCCACTTT
>-|TRBJ1-3|TRBV9|-|14
CASSVGGTGNTIYF
TGTGCCAGCAGCGTAGGGGGTACTGGAAACACCATATATTTT
>-|TRBJ2-5|TRBV30|-|12
CAWTIQGQTQYF
TGTGCCTGGACGATACAAGGACAGACCCAGTACTTC
>-|TRBJ1-4|TRBV7-4|-|16
CASRDGVMATNEKLFF
TGTGCCAGCAGGGACGGCGTGATGGCAACTAATGAAAAACTGTTTTTT
>-|TRBJ2-4|TRBV5-4|TRBD1|14
CASSARTGANIQYF
TGTGCCAGCAGCGCCAGGACAGGGGCGAACATTCAGTACTTC
>once|TRBJ2-7|TRBV5-4|-|19
CASSLHGGFPEMGSYEQYF
TGTGCCAGCAGCTTGCATGGTGGGTTCCCCGAGATGGGATCCTACGAGCAGTACTTC
>-|TRBJ1-5|TRBV6-1|-|12
CASSPINQPQHF
TGTGCCAGCAGCCCTATTAATCAGCCCCAGCATTTT
>-|TRBJ2-5|TRBV15|TRBD2|16
CATSRAVTSGGGTQYF
TGTGCCACCAGCAGAGCTGTGACTAGCGGGGGGGGGACCCAGTACTTC
>-|TRBJ2-5|TRBV5-4|-|14
CASSFRDSEETQYF
TGTGCCAGCAGCTTCCGGGACTCTGAAGAGACCCAGTACTTC
>-|TRBJ2-7|TRBV5-1|TRBD1|14
CASSADRISYEQYF
TGCGCCAGCAGCGCGGACAGGATCTCCTACGAGCAGTACTTC
>-|TRBJ1-1|TRBV5-5|-|15
CASSEKQGMNTEAFF
TGTGCCAGCAGCGAAAAGCAGGGGATGAACACTGAAGCTTTCTTT
>-|TRBJ1-1|TRBV19|-|14
CASMILAGNTEAFF
TGTGCCAGTATGATCCTGGCGGGGAACACTGAAGCTTTCTTT
>-|TRBJ1-1|TRBV18|-|17
CASSLRGPSAWNTEAFF
TGTGCCAGCTCTCTGCGGGGACCCAGTGCGTGGAACACTGAAGCTTTCTTT
>-|TRBJ2-7|TRBV9|-|12
CASSAGTDKQYF
TGTGCCAGCAGCGCCGGGACGGATAAGCAGTACTTC
>-|TRBJ2-5|TRBV6-6|TRBD2|15
CASSYNGGTQETQYF
TGTGCCAGCAGTTACAACGGGGGGACTCAAGAGACCCAGTACTTC
>once|TRBJ2-1|TRBV11-2|TRBD1|15
CASSGGRTGLNEQFF
TGTGCCAGCAGCGGGGGGCGGACAGGGCTGAATGAGCAGTTCTTC
>-|TRBJ1-2|TRBV5-1|TRBD1|15
CASSYGQGGNYGYTF
TGCGCCAGCAGCTACGGACAGGGGGGAAACTATGGCTACACCTTC
>-|TRBJ2-1|TRBV11-3|TRBD1|15
CASSSSGTGTNEQFF
TGTGCCAGCAGCTCCTCCGGGACAGGGACAAATGAGCAGTTCTTC
>-|TRBJ2-7|TRBV7-2|-|14
CASSKQGRAYEQYF
TGTGCCAGCAGCAAACAGGGAAGGGCCTACGAGCAGTACTTC
>-|TRBJ2-1|TRBV5-1|TRBD2|16
CASSWGLAGGRNEQFF
TGCGCCAGCAGCTGGGGACTAGCGGGGGGAAGAAATGAGCAGTTCTTC
>-|TRBJ2-7|TRBV27|-|14
CASSFKGREYEQYF
TGTGCCAGCAGTTTTAAGGGTAGGGAGTACGAGCAGTACTTC
>-|TRBJ2-7|TRBV15|TRBD2|14
CATKLAGGSYEQYF
TGTGCCACCAAACTAGCGGGGGGCTCCTACGAGCAGTACTTC